This TCR beta chain was sequenced during a study of T cell responses to AZD1222 COVID-19 vaccine (dated by TCRdb to the early 2020s). Background on the whole study: A total of approximately 230 trial participants underwent TCR sequencing, of whom around 200 received two doses of AZD1222 and 26 received two doses of the MenACWY control vaccine. Trial participants were enrolled by age into 18-55, 56-69 and 70-plus year subgroups, with around 150, 28 and 57 TCR-sequenced participants respectively.

As regards this clone: Its antigen has not been determined. Nothing much larger sits one base from this clone, and base qualities are not available.

In the paper's terms, the time point label means: about 28 days (+/-7) after the second vaccine dose. AZD1222 recipients with second doses at about 4 weeks or about 12 weeks were pooled, because spike-specific TCR depth and breadth did not differ between schedules. Vaccinee samples were obtained from the UK trials COV001 and COV002, which included a single-blind randomized controlled phase 2/3 trial of AZD1222 (ChAdOx1 nCoV-19) in healthy adults. Trial participant PBMC samples were collected at day 0 and day 28 after the second dose for TCRbeta chain sequencing. The full study reports these points: After two AZD1222 doses, spike-specific TCR breadth and depth were significantly higher than at day 0 and than in MenACWY recipients. In the small 56-69-year group, the increase in depth fell short of significance, most likely because of low power. Participants were mostly white British, with more females than males. The authors suggested clonal diversity may have been underestimated. Because no day 14 peak-response samples were available, repertoires were characterized only after the peak T cell response. The vaccine-associated CD4 TCRs covered the entire spike protein, and the dominant responses fell in regions 160-218 and 743-854. Reportedly, close to half of the unique spike-specific TCRs recognized epitopes lying outside the regions that are mutated in the B.1.351 and B.1.1.7 variants. Only a handful of AZD1222 recipients were SARS-CoV-2 seropositive at baseline, limiting conclusions about previously exposed vaccinees.

The CDR3 regions of human TCRbeta chains were analyzed by immunosequencing. The authors' pipeline ran thus. Repertoire TCRs were checked for matches against a reference library of SARS-CoV-2-specific TCRs that had been generated using the MIRA antigen-specificity platform. Breadth was defined as the fraction of unique TCRs that were SARS-CoV-2-associated, and depth was defined as the fraction of total T cells that were SARS-CoV-2-associated. Using the MIRA data, every spike-specific TCR was mapped to the spike region that the TCR reacted to and assigned to either a CD4 or a CD8 class. Log10-transformed breadth and depth values were compared by one-way ANOVA with Sidak's multiple comparisons tests. TCRdb took this table from immuneACCESS and kept in-frame rearrangements with V and J called. Such tables lack part of the clones; where checked against another copy, unresolved V genes explain under half of the gap, and the rest is unexplained. V and J calls and clone size are as listed in that table; D and trimming were resolved from the DNA. Within this sample are about 160,000 clones, with about 92% of them counted one time only. The ten largest clones capture more than 3% of the sample.

This clonotype originated in an adult who received the AZD1222 COVID-19 vaccine. The sequences come from peripheral blood, collected 28 days after the second AZD1222 dose.

This receptor carries the CDR3 CASSLWDTNTNTGELFF. At the DNA level, the sequence is TGTGCCAGCAGTTTATGGGACACGAACACGAACACCGGGGAGCTGTTTTTT. Recombination joined TRBV28 with TRBJ2-2; TRBD1 is perhaps the D gene, given 5 matching bases. Inclusive of the bounding cysteine and phenylalanine, the CDR3 is 17 residues long. Only the CDR3 part of the read is kept: 51 bases, read in frame from the first base. The germline V gene yields MDHEN for CDR1 and SYDVKM for CDR2. The V end loses 0 bases and the J end loses 0 bases, and a stretch of 11 bases separates them.